The source of this T cell receptor beta chain is a study of T cell changes during pregnancy in multiple sclerosis. Generated by immunoSEQ multiplex PCR, the TCRdb table keeps only in-frame clones and is missing some. The sample carries 25,000 to 35,000 clones, nearly 90% recorded once. CDR1 is MNHEY, CDR2 SVGAGI, per germline. V shed 6 bases, J shed 3 bases, and the junction held 4 bases outside the gene matches. The CDR3 runs 14 residues. V gene TRBV6-5 combines with J gene TRBJ2-2; the match to TRBD1 covers 7 bases. The TCR was taken from a female donor with multiple sclerosis, enrolled in a pregnancy study. Source: CD8+ T cells from peripheral blood mononuclear cells, taken in the second trimester of pregnancy. Here the CDR3 reads CASRGGGDTGELFF. The CDR3 region has the DNA TGTGCCAGCAGAGGGGGCGGAGACACCGGGGAGCTGTTTTTT.